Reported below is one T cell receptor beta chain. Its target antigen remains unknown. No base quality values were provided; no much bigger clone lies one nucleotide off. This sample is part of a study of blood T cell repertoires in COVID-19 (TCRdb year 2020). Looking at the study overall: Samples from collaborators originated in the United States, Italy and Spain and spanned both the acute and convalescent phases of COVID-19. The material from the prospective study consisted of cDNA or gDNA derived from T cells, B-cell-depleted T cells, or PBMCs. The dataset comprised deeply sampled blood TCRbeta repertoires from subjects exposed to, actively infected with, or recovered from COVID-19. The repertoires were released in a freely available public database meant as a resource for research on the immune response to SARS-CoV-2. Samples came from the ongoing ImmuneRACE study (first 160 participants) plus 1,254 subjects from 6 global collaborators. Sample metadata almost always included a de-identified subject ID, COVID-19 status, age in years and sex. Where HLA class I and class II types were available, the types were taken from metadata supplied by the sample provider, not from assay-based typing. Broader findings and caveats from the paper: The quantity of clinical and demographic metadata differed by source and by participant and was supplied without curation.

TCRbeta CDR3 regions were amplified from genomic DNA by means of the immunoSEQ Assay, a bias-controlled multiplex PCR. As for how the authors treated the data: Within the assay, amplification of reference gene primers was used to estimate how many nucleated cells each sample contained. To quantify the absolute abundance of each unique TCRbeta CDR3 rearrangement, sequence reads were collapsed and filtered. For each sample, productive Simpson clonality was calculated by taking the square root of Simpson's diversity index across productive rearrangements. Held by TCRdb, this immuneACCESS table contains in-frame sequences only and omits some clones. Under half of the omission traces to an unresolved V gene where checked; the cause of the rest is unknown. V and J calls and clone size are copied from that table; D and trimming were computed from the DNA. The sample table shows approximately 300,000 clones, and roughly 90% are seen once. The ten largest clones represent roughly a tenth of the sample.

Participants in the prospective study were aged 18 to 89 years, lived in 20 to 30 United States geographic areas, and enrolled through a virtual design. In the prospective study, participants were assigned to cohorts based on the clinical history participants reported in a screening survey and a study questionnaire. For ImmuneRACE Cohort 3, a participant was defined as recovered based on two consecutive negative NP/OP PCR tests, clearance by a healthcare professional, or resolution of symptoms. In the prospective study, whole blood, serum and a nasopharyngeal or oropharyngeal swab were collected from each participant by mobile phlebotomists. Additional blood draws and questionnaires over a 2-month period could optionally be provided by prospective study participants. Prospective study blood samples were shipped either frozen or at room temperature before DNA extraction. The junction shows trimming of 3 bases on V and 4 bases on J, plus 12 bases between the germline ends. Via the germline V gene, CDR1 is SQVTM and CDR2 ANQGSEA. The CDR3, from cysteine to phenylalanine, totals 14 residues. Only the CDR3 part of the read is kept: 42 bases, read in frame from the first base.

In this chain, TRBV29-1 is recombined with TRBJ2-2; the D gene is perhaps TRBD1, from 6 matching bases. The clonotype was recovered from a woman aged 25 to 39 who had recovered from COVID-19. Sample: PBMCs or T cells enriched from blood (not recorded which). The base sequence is TGCAGCGTTGATACCGTAGGGGGCACCGGGGAGCTGTTTTTT. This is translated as CSVDTVGGTGELFF.